The 5 T cell receptor beta chains reported below all come from one sample, sequenced in a study of T cells in Graves' hyperthyroidism and ophthalmopathy. Amplification of TCR beta CDR3 regions was performed using RNA transcripts as template. HTBI primers were the set used in a first-round RT-PCR of the TCR CDR3. TCRdb re-derived calls from the multiplex PCR reads in MiXCR, one entry per CDR3 protein. In the table there are around 760,000 distinct CDR3 sequences, roughly 32% of which are singletons. Sequencing was carried out using blood. These receptors were collected from a woman between 40 and 55 years old with Graves' hyperthyroidism.

The V and J genes are TRBV27 and TRBJ1-3; D not resolved. The CDR3 spans 14 residues. CDR1 MNHEY and CDR2 SMNVEV come from the germline V gene (reference sequence). V lost 2 bases and J lost 2, with 7 bases in between. This chain's CDR3 is CASSLRYPGNTIYF. The CDR3 DNA reads TGTGCCAGCAGTTTAAGGTACCCTGGAAACACCATATATTTT.

The chain has TRBV6-6 and TRBJ2-7; D unclear. The CDR3 sequence is 12 residues long. V lost 6 bases, J lost 10 bases, and 16 bases lay in between. Germline lookup yields CDR1 MNHNY and CDR2 SVGAGI (reference sequence). CDR3 sequence: CASSQSTTYQYF. CDR3 nucleotide sequence: TGTGCCAGCAGCCAGTCTACCACCTACCAGTACTTC.

This clonotype was picked up one time. A much larger clone sits a single nucleotide away, making a read error possible. It is likely a read error, because the conserved phenylalanine at the end of the CDR3 is missing. The chain is built from TRBV7-2 and TRBJ1-1; 8 bases map to TRBD1. The V gene end was trimmed by 4 bases and the J gene end by 3 bases; junction bases not matched to a gene: 1. The CDR3 extends over 13 amino acids. Germline values: CDR1 SGHTA, CDR2 FQGNSA. The CDR3 spells CASSSDRDTEAFL. The CDR3 region has the DNA TGTGCCAGCAGCTCGGACAGGGACACTGAAGCTTTCCTT.

This clonotype was counted many times. V gene TRBV10-3 combines with J gene TRBJ1-1, with D uncertain. The CDR3 runs 14 residues. Germline V gives CDR1 ENHRY, CDR2 SYGVKD. V lost 0 bases, J lost 0 bases, and 5 bases lay in between. The CDR3 protein is CAISESLLNTEAFF. Written as DNA, the CDR3 is TGTGCCATCAGTGAGTCTCTATTGAACACTGAAGCTTTCTTT.

This chain uses TRBV12-3 or TRBV12-4 with TRBJ1-6, with D maybe TRBD1 (5 bases). This CDR3 has 16 amino acids. V lost 7 bases to trimming and J lost 13 bases, with 26 bases between them. The CDR3 reads CASTLHRGGGLSPLHF. For the CDR3, the DNA is TGTGCCAGCACCCTCCACCGTGGGGGGGGTCTGTCGCCCCTCCACTTT.